This T cell receptor (beta chain) emerged from a study of human T cells and chemical hapten exposure. This clonotype was recorded many times. No antigen is known for it. Regarding time point: patch test 3, about 24 weeks after DPC sensitization. Treatment specified: therapeutic diphenylcyclopropenone sensitization with weekly scalp DPC. Unfractionated whole blood was the source from which total RNA was extracted. The CDR3 runs 14 residues. Germline V gene lookup returns CDR1 SGHRS and CDR2 YFSETQ. Trimming took off 4 bases at V and 6 bases at J, with 14 bases between the two ends. The study's library attached unique molecular identifiers to single cDNA molecules. A single record per CDR3 protein comes from TCRdb applying MiXCR to the RACE reads. Of roughly 38,000 distinct CDR3 sequences listed, 8% to 10% are singletons. Study-level findings and limits: PT1 expanded TCR numbers rose with patch test score. No shift was seen in TCRs above 1 in 1000 frequency with DPC sensitization.

The V gene is TRBV5-1, the J gene TRBJ1-5, with D hard to call. Sequences were derived from whole blood, sampled in connection with sensitization to the hapten diphenylcyclopropenone (DPC). This receptor was obtained from a man aged 50 to 60 with alopecia areata. Some clones in this sample may be carry-over from other donors' samples. The CDR3 here is CASSPGDPGQPQHF. In DNA, the CDR3 is TGCGCCAGCAGCCCGGGAGATCCGGGTCAGCCCCAGCATTTT.